The 3 T cell receptor beta chains below all came from one sample that was sequenced in a study of esophageal squamous cell carcinoma under preoperative chemotherapy (dated by TCRdb to 2016 to 2019). Explained via the paper, the time point label denotes: after preoperative PTX-NDP chemotherapy. The protocol used for the library was PCR. Reads for this sample came from a HiSeq X Ten. The public reads were reprocessed in TCRdb via fastp at Q25 and MiXCR, keeping in-frame beta chains. Rows are combined by CDR3 protein, so each entry shows the most common genes and DNA. Counted in this sample were tens of thousands of distinct CDR3 sequences; 52% of them appeared once. The ten largest clones add up to about 23% of the sample. The sample was taken from a patient given preoperative chemotherapy. The receptors come from a human donor with esophageal squamous cell carcinoma. The donor label of this sample is uncertain.

The V and J genes are TRBV11-2 and TRBJ2-1, with a weak D call TRBD1 (5 bases). TRBJ2-5 explains the end of the DNA better; the J call may be wrong. Per germline, CDR1 SGHAT and CDR2 FQNNGV. The CDR3 loop spans 13 amino acids. As DNA, the CDR3 is TGTGCCAGCAGCTTTTCAGGGCAAGAGACCCAGTACTTC. Amino acids: CASSFSGQETQYF.

This clonotype has just one count. The chain couples TRBV12-3 or TRBV12-4 to TRBJ2-7; a possible D gene is TRBD2 (7 bases). Trimming took off 7 bases at V and 2 bases at J, with 18 bases between the two ends. There are 15 residues in the CDR3. The CDR3 protein is CASTIGGGATYEQYF. CDR3 sequence (DNA): TGTGCCAGCACGATTGGGGGGGGGGCCACCTACGAGCAGTACTTC.

This clonotype was found many times. The chain combines TRBV11-3 with TRBJ2-1; 16 bases are a match to TRBD2. CDR1 SGHNT and CDR2 YENEEA come from the germline V gene. The CDR3 has 18 residues. The V segment lost 3 bases and the J segment 5 bases; nucleotides outside the gene matches: 7. CDR3 in DNA: TGTGCCAGCAGCTTCGCCGGGACTAGCGGGGGGGCCGACAATGAGCAGTTCTTC. The encoded protein is CASSFAGTSGGADNEQFF.